Listed below are T cell receptor beta chains from one sample, sequenced in a study of cytomegalovirus exposure and HLA in healthy donors. Assay used: immunoSEQ multiplex PCR; TCRdb lists only in-frame clones, some missing. The profile covers 150,000 to 200,000 clones, with about 86% appearing a single time and about 2.2% taken by the ten largest. The sequenced sample consisted of PBMCs. Receptors were obtained from a woman between 25 and 40 years old in good health and CMV-seronegative. Each CDR3 is given with its conserved first and last residue. The D gene is left open where the match is weak. Size tells how often a clone was seen (once, few, many) or the class of an expanded clone, and some rows leave it out.

V,J,size,D,CDR3,DNA
TRBV7-6,TRBJ2-1,-,-,CASSFSLSHKSIYNEQFF,TGTGCCAGCAGCTTTTCTCTTTCACACAAATCGATATACAATGAGCAGTTCTTC
TRBV10-3,TRBJ1-5,-,-,CAISDYRADQPQHF,TGTGCCATCAGTGACTACAGGGCGGATCAGCCCCAGCATTTT
TRBV9,TRBJ2-2,-,-,CASSVGGVNTGELFF,TGTGCCAGCAGCGTAGGGGGCGTGAACACCGGGGAGCTGTTTTTT
TRBV7-8,TRBJ1-1,-,TRBD1,CASSLDGQANTEAFF,TGTGCCAGCAGCTTAGACGGACAGGCGAACACTGAAGCTTTCTTT
TRBV7-9,TRBJ1-1,-,-,CASFKYSPPNTEAFF,TGTGCCAGTTTCAAATACTCCCCGCCAAACACTGAAGCTTTCTTT
TRBV27,TRBJ1-6,few,-,CASSSSRFRGRDSPLHF,TGTGCCAGCAGTTCCTCTAGGTTCAGGGGCCGGGATTCACCCCTCCACTTT
TRBV12-2,TRBJ2-7,-,-,CASRLEGGAAAHYEQYF,TGTGCAAGTCGCTTAGAAGGGGGTGCGGCAGCCCACTACGAGCAGTACTTC
TRBV7-9,TRBJ2-6,-,TRBD1,CASSLGTGSASGANVLTF,TGTGCCAGCAGCTTAGGGACAGGGTCTGCTTCTGGGGCCAACGTCCTGACTTTC
TRBV7-8,TRBJ1-1,-,-,CASTFGGIGEAFF,TGTGCCAGCACCTTCGGGGGGATAGGTGAAGCTTTCTTT
TRBV25-1,TRBJ2-7,once,-,CASSERAGRIYEQYF,TGTGCCAGCAGTGAGCGAGCAGGGCGGATCTACGAGCAGTACTTC
TRBV7-9,TRBJ1-5,few,TRBD1,CASSPGQTNQPQHF,TGTGCCAGCAGCCCGGGACAGACCAATCAGCCCCAGCATTTT
TRBV4-1,TRBJ2-7,-,-,CASSQVTGGTYEQYF,TGCGCCAGCAGCCAAGTGACGGGGGGCACCTACGAGCAGTACTTC
TRBV18,TRBJ2-7,-,-,CASSPSGAGFAAYEQYF,TGTGCCAGCTCACCAAGTGGGGCAGGGTTCGCAGCCTACGAGCAGTACTTC
TRBV10-3,TRBJ1-3,-,-,CAISDVSYSGNTIYF,TGTGCCATCAGTGATGTATCCTACTCTGGAAACACCATATATTTT
TRBV9,TRBJ2-1,-,TRBD2,CASSARGASGDNEQFF,TGTGCCAGCAGCGCCCGAGGGGCTAGCGGTGACAATGAGCAGTTCTTC
TRBV2,TRBJ1-4,-,TRBD1,CASSEGVGDWGQAMANEKLFF,TGTGCCAGCAGTGAAGGTGTTGGGGATTGGGGACAGGCCATGGCTAATGAAAAACTGTTTTTT
TRBV19,TRBJ2-1,-,TRBD2,CASAYLAGVGNEQFF,TGTGCCAGCGCTTATCTAGCGGGAGTTGGTAATGAGCAGTTCTTC
TRBV7-1,TRBJ2-5,-,TRBD2,CASSSLGKGVTLWGLALSWETQYF,TGTGCCAGCAGCTCGCTAGGCAAAGGTGTAACATTGTGGGGACTAGCCCTAAGTTGGGAGACCCAGTACTTC
TRBV27,TRBJ2-4,-,-,CASSSGLAKNIQYF,TGTGCCAGCAGTTCAGGGTTAGCCAAAAACATTCAGTACTTC
TRBV7-9,TRBJ1-1,few,-,CASSFSVNTEAFF,TGTGCCAGCAGCTTCTCGGTGAACACTGAAGCTTTCTTT
TRBV5-5,TRBJ1-5,-,-,CASSLVAHSNQPQHF,TGTGCCAGCAGCTTGGTAGCTCATAGCAATCAGCCCCAGCATTTT
TRBV10-3,TRBJ2-3,-,-,CAISESGSSTDTQYF,TGTGCCATCAGTGAGTCTGGCAGTAGCACAGATACGCAGTATTTT
TRBV7-9,TRBJ1-4,-,TRBD1,CASSRGQGESSGKLFF,TGTGCCAGCAGCCGGGGACAGGGGGAGTCATCCGGAAAACTGTTTTTT
TRBV6-5,TRBJ1-2,-,TRBD1,CASSDPDRGYGYTF,TGTGCCAGCAGCGACCCCGACAGGGGCTATGGCTACACCTTC
TRBV9,TRBJ2-1,-,-,CASSVSESDPRGYNEQFF,TGTGCCAGCAGCGTATCCGAATCCGACCCGAGAGGCTACAATGAGCAGTTCTTC
TRBV5-3,TRBJ2-1,-,-,CARSLALCRDNEQFF,TGTGCCAGAAGCTTGGCACTCTGCCGGGACAATGAGCAGTTCTTC
TRBV6-6,TRBJ2-7,-,-,CASSRTGPEQYF,TGTGCCAGCAGCCGCACAGGGCCCGAGCAGTACTTC
TRBV5-1,TRBJ2-1,few,TRBD2,CASRPIAGAVNEQFF,TGCGCCAGCAGGCCTATAGCGGGAGCGGTCAATGAGCAGTTCTTC
TRBV6-1,TRBJ2-3,once,TRBD2,CASSESPPFLAGGGDTQYF,TGTGCCAGCAGTGAATCCCCCCCGTTTCTAGCGGGGGGAGGTGATACGCAGTATTTT
TRBV7-8,TRBJ1-5,-,-,CASSLARVSSGPQHF,TGTGCCAGCAGCTTAGCTCGGGTCTCCTCCGGGCCCCAGCATTTT
TRBV9,TRBJ2-5,-,TRBD2,CASSTRIQAGVQETQYF,TGTGCCAGCAGCACCCGCATCCAGGCGGGGGTACAAGAGACCCAGTACTTC
TRBV6-1,TRBJ1-4,-,TRBD1,CASSAPGTVEKLFF,TGTGCCAGCAGTGCTCCCGGGACAGTCGAAAAACTGTTTTTT
TRBV7-3,TRBJ2-3,-,TRBD2,CASSQGLSASTDTQYF,TGTGCCAGCAGTCAGGGACTATCCGCGAGCACAGATACGCAGTATTTT
TRBV2,TRBJ2-5,-,-,CASSGDTENQETQYF,TGTGCCAGCAGTGGAGACACCGAAAACCAAGAGACCCAGTACTTC
TRBV7-3,TRBJ2-7,-,TRBD1,CASSSNRGYEQYF,TGTGCCAGCAGCTCAAACAGGGGTTACGAGCAGTACTTC
TRBV7-2,TRBJ2-1,-,-,CASSPSADTSGPGGNEQFF,TGTGCCAGCAGCCCCAGCGCAGATACGAGCGGGCCCGGGGGCAATGAGCAGTTCTTC
TRBV25-1,TRBJ1-6,-,-,CASRHLADNSPLHF,TGTGCCAGCAGGCACCTGGCTGATAATTCACCCCTCCACTTT
TRBV7-9,TRBJ1-5,-,-,CASSLAAGNNQPQHF,TGTGCCAGCAGCTTAGCAGCGGGAAACAATCAGCCCCAGCATTTT
TRBV2,TRBJ2-1,-,TRBD2,CASGTSVYNEQFF,TGTGCCAGCGGGACTAGCGTCTACAATGAGCAGTTCTTC
TRBV7-2,TRBJ2-3,-,-,CASSPGGRGTDTQYF,TGTGCCAGCAGTCCCGGGGGGCGAGGAACAGATACGCAGTATTTT
TRBV14,TRBJ1-3,once,TRBD1,CASSPLRDRGRLTGNTIYF,TGTGCCAGCAGCCCCTTACGGGACAGGGGGCGCTTAACTGGAAACACCATATATTTT
TRBV19,TRBJ2-6,-,-,CASSDPRPGTGANVLTF,TGTGCCAGTAGCGACCCGCGTCCAGGTACTGGGGCCAACGTCCTGACTTTC
TRBV6-4,TRBJ2-7,-,TRBD2,CASSALAGDHYEQYF,TGTGCCAGCAGTGCTCTAGCGGGGGATCACTACGAGCAGTACTTC
TRBV19,TRBJ2-1,-,TRBD2,CASSIDGGSGGFEQFF,TGTGCCAGTAGTATCGATGGGGGGAGCGGGGGGTTTGAGCAGTTCTTC
TRBV27,TRBJ2-1,-,TRBD1,CASLPRDRAYNEQFF,TGTGCCAGCCTTCCCCGGGACAGGGCCTACAATGAGCAGTTCTTC
TRBV19,TRBJ2-7,once,-,CASSRGTTYEQYF,TGTGCCAGTAGTCGAGGTACTACCTACGAGCAGTACTTC
TRBV27,TRBJ1-1,-,-,CASSRGTEAFF,TGTGCCAGCAGTCGAGGGACTGAAGCTTTCTTT
TRBV7-9,TRBJ2-1,once,-,CASSLAPAGVLYNEQFF,TGTGCCAGCAGCTTAGCCCCCGCAGGGGTCCTTTACAATGAGCAGTTCTTC
TRBV5-1,TRBJ1-3,-,-,CASSFEGSSGNTIYF,TGCGCCAGCAGCTTTGAGGGCAGCTCAGGAAACACCATATATTTT
TRBV4-3,TRBJ2-7,-,TRBD1,CASSQAPTGGSYEQYF,TGCGCCAGCAGCCAAGCGCCGACAGGGGGCTCCTACGAGCAGTACTTC
TRBV11-2,TRBJ2-2,-,-,CASSSISTGELFF,TGTGCCAGCAGCTCCATTTCCACCGGGGAGCTGTTTTTT